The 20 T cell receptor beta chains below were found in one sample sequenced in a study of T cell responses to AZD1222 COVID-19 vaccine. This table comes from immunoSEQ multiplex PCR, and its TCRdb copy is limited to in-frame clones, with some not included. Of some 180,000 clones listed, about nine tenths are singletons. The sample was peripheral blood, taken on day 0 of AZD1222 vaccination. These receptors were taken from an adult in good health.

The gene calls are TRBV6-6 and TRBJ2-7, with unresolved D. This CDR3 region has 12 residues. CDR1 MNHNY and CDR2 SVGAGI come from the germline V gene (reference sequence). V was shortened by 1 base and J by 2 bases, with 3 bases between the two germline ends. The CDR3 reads CASSYFPYEQYF. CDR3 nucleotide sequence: TGTGCCAGCAGTTACTTCCCCTACGAGCAGTACTTC.

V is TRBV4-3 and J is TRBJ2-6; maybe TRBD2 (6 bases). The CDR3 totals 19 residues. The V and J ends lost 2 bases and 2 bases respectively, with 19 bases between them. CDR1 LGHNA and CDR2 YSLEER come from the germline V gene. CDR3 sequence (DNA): TGCGCCAGCAGCCAATTTCGAGTCGGGGGAGAGACTGGGGCCAACGTCCTGACTTTC. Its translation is CASSQFRVGGETGANVLTF.

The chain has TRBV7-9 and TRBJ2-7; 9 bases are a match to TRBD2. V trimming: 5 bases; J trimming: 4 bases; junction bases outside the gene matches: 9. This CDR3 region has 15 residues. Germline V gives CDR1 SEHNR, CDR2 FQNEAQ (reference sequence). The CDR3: CASSPGVLAGYEQYF. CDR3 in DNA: TGTGCCAGCAGCCCAGGCGTCCTAGCGGGATACGAGCAGTACTTC.

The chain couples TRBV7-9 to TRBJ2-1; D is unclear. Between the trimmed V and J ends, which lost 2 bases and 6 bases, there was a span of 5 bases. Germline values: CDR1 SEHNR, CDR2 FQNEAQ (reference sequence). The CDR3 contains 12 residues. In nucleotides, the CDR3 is TGTGCCAGCAGCTTACAGCTCAATGAGCAGTTCTTC. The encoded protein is CASSLQLNEQFF.

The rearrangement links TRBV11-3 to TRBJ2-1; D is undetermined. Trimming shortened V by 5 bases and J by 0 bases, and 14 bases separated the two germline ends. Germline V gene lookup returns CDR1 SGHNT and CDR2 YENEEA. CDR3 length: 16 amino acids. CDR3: CASSARLKSSYNEQFF. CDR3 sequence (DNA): TGTGCCAGCAGCGCGAGACTGAAGAGCTCCTACAATGAGCAGTTCTTC.

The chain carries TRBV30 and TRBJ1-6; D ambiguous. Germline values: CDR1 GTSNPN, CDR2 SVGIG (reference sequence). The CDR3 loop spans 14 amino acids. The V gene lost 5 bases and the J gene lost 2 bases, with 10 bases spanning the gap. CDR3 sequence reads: CAWGTGTYNSPLHF. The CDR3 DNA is TGTGCCTGGGGTACCGGGACCTATAATTCACCCCTCCACTTT.

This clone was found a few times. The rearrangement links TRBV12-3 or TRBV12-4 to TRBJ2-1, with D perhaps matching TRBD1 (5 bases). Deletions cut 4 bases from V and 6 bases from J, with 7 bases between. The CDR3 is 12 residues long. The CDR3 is CASSWGPNEQFF. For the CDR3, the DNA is TGTGCCAGCAGTTGGGGCCCCAATGAGCAGTTCTTC.

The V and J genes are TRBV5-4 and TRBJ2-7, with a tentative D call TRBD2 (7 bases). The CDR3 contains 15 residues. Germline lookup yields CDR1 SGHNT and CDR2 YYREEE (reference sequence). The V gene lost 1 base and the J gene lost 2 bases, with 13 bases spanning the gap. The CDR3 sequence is CASSLKGGSAYEQYF. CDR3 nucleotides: TGTGCCAGCAGCTTGAAGGGGGGGAGTGCCTACGAGCAGTACTTC.

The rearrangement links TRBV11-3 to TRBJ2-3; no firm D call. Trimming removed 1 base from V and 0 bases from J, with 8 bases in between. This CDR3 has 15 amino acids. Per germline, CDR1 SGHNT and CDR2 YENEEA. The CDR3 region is CASSLASESTDTQYF. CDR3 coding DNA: TGTGCCAGCAGCTTAGCGAGCGAAAGCACAGATACGCAGTATTTT.

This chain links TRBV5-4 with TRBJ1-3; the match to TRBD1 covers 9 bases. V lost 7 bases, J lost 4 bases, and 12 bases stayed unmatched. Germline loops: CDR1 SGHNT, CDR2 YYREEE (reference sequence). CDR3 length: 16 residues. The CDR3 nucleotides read TGTGCCAGCCGCCCCGACGGACAGGGGATAGGAAACACCATATATTTT. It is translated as CASRPDGQGIGNTIYF.

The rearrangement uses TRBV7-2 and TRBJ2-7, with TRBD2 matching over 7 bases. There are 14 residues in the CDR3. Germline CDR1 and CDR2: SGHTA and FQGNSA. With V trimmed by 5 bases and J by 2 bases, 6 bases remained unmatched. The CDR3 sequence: CASSPGAGAYEQYF. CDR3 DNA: TGTGCCAGCAGCCCCGGGGCGGGAGCCTACGAGCAGTACTTC.

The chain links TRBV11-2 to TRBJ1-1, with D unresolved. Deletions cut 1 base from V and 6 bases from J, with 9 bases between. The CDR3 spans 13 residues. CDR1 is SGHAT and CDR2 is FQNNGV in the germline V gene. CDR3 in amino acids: CASSLAGRPEAFF. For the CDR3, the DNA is TGTGCCAGCAGCTTAGCCGGGCGGCCTGAAGCTTTCTTT.

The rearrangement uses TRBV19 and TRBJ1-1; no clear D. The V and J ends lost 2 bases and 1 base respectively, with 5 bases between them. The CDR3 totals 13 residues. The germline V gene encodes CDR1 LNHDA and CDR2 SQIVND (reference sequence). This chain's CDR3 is CASSISRNTEAFF. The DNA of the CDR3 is TGTGCCAGTAGTATATCGAGGAACACTGAAGCTTTCTTT.

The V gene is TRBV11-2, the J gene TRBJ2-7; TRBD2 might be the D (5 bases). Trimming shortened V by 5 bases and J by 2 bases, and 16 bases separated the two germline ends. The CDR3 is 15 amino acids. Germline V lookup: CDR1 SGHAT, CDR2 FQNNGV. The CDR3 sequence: CASSLRLYGAYEQYF. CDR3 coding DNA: TGTGCCAGCAGCCTCCGCCTCTACGGGGCCTACGAGCAGTACTTC.

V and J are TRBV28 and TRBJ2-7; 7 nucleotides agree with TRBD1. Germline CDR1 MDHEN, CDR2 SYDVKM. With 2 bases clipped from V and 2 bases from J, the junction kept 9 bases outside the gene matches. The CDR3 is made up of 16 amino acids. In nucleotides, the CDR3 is TGTGCCAGCAGTTTAACAGGACAGGTAAAAGCCTACGAGCAGTACTTC. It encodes CASSLTGQVKAYEQYF. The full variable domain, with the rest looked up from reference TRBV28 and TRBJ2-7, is DVKVTQSSRYLVKRTGEKVFLECVQDMDHENMFWYRQDPGLGLRLIYFSYDVKMKEKGDIPEGYSVSREKKERFSLILESASTNQTSMYLCASSLTGQVKAYEQYFGPGTRLTVT.

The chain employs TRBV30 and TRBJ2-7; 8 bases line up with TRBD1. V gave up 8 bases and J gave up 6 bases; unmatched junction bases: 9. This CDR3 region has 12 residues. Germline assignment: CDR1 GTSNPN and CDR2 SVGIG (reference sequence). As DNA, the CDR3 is TGTGCCCGCGATTCAGGGGGCGCCGAGCAGTACTTC. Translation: CARDSGGAEQYF.

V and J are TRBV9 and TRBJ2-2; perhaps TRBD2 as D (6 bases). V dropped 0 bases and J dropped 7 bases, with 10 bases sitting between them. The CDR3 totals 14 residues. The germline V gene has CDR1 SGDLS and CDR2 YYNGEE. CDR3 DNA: TGTGCCAGCAGCGTAGGCGGGATTAGCGGGGAGCTGTTTTTT. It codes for CASSVGGISGELFF.

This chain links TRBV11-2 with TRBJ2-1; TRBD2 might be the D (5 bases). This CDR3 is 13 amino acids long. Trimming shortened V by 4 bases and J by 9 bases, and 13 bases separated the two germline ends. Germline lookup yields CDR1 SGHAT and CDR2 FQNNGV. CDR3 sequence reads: CASSSRGSIEQFF. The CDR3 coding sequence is TGTGCCAGCAGCTCCCGCGGGTCAATTGAGCAGTTCTTC.

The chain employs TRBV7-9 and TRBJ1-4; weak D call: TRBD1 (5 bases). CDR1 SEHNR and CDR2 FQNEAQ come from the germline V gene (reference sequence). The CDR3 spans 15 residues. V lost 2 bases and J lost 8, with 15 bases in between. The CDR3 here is CASSLSTEGSEKLFF. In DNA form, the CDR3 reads TGTGCCAGCAGCTTAAGTACGGAGGGGTCCGAAAAACTGTTTTTT.

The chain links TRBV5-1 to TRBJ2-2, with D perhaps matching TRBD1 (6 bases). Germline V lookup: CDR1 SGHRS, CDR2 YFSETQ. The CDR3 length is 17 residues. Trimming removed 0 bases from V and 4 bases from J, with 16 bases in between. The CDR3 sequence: CASSLAVGAGSTGELFF. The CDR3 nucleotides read TGCGCCAGCAGCTTGGCCGTGGGGGCAGGGAGCACCGGGGAGCTGTTTTTT.